This T cell receptor beta chain was sequenced for a study of shared clonotypes between healthy human individuals. Regarding the study as a whole: Generally, estimated richness proved larger in naive subsets than it did in memory subsets. Across four donors, naive CD4 shared approximately 4.5%, naive CD8 more than 3%, memory CD4 roughly 2.1%, memory CD8 around 0.42%. Although depth was large, rarefaction showed that sequencing of the sorted subsets was incomplete.

CDR3 length: 19 amino acids. The germline V gene encodes CDR1 SEHNR and CDR2 FQNEAQ (reference sequence). V was clipped by 5 bases and J by 0 bases; unmatched bases: 15. The authors loaded 150 to 250 ng DNA, some 32,000 T cell genomes, into sorted-subset replicate PCRs. Only in-frame clones appear in the TCRdb table, and some are missing; sequencing was by immunoSEQ multiplex PCR. The sample lists 2,500,000 or so clones; 93% were seen once. A note on this clone: The antigen is not known.

V usage is TRBV7-9 and J usage is TRBJ2-7; 11 bases agree with TRBD1. What was sequenced was naive CD4+ T cells from PBMCs. Stated subset: CD45RA+ positively selected. The sequence was obtained from a man aged 18 to 30 in good health. Some clones in this sample may be carry-over from other donors' samples. The CDR3 sequence: CASSPGLGTGGKISYEQYF. The CDR3, as DNA: TGTGCCAGCAGCCCCGGGTTAGGGACAGGGGGTAAAATCTCCTACGAGCAGTACTTC.